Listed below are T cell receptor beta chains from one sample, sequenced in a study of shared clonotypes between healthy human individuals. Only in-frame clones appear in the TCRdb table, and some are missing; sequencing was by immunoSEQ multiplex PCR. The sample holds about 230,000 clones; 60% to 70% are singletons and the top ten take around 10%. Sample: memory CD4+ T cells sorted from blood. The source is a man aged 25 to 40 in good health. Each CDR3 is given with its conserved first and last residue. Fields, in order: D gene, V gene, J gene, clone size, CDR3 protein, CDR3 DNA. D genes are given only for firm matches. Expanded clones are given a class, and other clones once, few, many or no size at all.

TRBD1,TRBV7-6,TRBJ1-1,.,CASSSTGTGDTEAFF,TGTGCCAGCAGCTCGACCGGGACAGGGGACACTGAAGCTTTCTTT
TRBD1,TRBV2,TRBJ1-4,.,CASSEANRGPEKLFF,TGTGCCAGCAGCGAAGCAAACAGGGGACCCGAAAAACTGTTTTTT
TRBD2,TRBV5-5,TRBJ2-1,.,CASSSRLAGAVHEQFF,TGTGCCAGCAGCTCCAGACTAGCGGGTGCCGTACATGAGCAGTTCTTC
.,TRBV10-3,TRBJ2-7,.,CAIKDSGYEQYF,TGTGCCATCAAGGACAGCGGATACGAGCAGTACTTC
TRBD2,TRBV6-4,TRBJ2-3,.,CASSLAGGGTDTQYF,TGTGCCAGCAGTCTAGCGGGAGGAGGCACAGATACGCAGTATTTT
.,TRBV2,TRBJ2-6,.,CASSGRGFGANVLTF,TGTGCCAGCAGTGGTAGGGGCTTTGGGGCCAACGTCCTGACTTTC
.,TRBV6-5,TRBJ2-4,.,CASGSNRPNIQYF,TGTGCCAGCGGGTCGAACCGCCCAAACATTCAGTACTTC
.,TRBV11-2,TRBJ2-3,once,CASSLVGSSAGDTQYF,TGTGCCAGCAGCTTAGTCGGGTCTAGCGCTGGAGATACGCAGTATTTT
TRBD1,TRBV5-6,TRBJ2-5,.,CASSSVRQGETQYF,TGTGCCAGCAGTTCGGTCCGACAGGGGGAGACCCAGTACTTC
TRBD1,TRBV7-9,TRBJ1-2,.,CASTETGGTNGYTF,TGTGCCAGCACCGAAACAGGGGGAACGAATGGCTACACCTTC
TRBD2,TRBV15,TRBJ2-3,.,CATSTPSASGSSTQYF,TGTGCCACCAGCACCCCTTCCGCTAGCGGGAGTTCTACGCAGTATTTT
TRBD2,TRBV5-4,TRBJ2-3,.,CASSLFPSGSTPDTQYF,TGTGCCAGCAGCTTGTTTCCTAGCGGGAGTACGCCAGATACGCAGTATTTT
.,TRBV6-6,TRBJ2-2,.,CASKENTGELFF,TGTGCCAGCAAAGAGAACACCGGGGAGCTGTTTTTT
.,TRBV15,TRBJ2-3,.,CATSRLPVQFLSTDTQYF,TGTGCCACCAGCAGGCTTCCCGTACAGTTTCTAAGCACAGATACGCAGTATTTT
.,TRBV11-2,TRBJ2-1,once,CASSLVSSVGSLREQFF,TGTGCCAGCAGCTTAGTTTCGTCTGTGGGGAGCCTTCGGGAGCAGTTCTTC
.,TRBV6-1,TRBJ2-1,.,CASSEVGGTTYNEQFF,TGTGCCAGCAGTGAAGTTGGAGGGACCACCTACAATGAGCAGTTCTTC
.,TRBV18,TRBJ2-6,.,CASSVSGANVLTF,TGTGCCAGCTCAGTCTCTGGGGCCAACGTCCTGACTTTC
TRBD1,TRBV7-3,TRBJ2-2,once,CASSETGVTGELFF,TGTGCCAGCAGCGAAACAGGGGTCACCGGGGAGCTGTTTTTT
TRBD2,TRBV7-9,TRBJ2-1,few,CASSLQREGRNEQFF,TGTGCCAGCAGCTTACAGCGGGAGGGCCGAAATGAGCAGTTCTTC
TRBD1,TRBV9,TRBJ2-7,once,CASATGPADYEQYF,TGTGCCAGTGCGACAGGGCCAGCCGATTACGAGCAGTACTTC
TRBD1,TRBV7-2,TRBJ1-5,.,CASSPRAGGDQPQHF,TGTGCCAGCAGTCCCCGGGCAGGGGGGGATCAGCCCCAGCATTTT
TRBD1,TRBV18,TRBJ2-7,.,CASSPPSGTGSYEQYF,TGTGCCAGCTCACCACCGTCCGGGACAGGGAGCTACGAGCAGTACTTC
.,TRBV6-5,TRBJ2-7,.,CASSYSIWRHEQYF,TGTGCCAGCAGTTACTCGATCTGGCGCCACGAGCAGTACTTC
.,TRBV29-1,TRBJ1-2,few,CSVEVGAVGTF,TGCAGCGTTGAGGTGGGGGCGGTGGGCACCTTC
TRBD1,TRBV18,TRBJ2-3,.,CASSPSQGASTDTQYF,TGTGCCAGCTCACCATCGCAGGGGGCCAGCACAGATACGCAGTATTTT
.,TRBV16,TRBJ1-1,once,CASSPWRGVGTEAFF,TGTGCCAGCAGCCCCTGGAGGGGGGTTGGGACTGAAGCTTTCTTT
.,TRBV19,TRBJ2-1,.,CATADQDNYNEQFF,TGTGCCACCGCGGATCAGGACAACTACAATGAGCAGTTCTTC
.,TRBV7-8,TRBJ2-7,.,CASSPFGQLTYEQYF,TGTGCCAGCAGCCCTTTTGGACAGCTTACCTACGAGCAGTACTTC
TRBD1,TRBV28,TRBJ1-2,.,CASSPRQGAYYGYTF,TGTGCCAGCAGTCCCCGACAGGGGGCGTACTATGGCTACACCTTC
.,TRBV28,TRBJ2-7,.,CASTPAPRVYEQYF,TGTGCCAGCACTCCTGCCCCCCGGGTGTACGAGCAGTACTTC
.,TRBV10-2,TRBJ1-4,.,CASSGGAGDEKLFF,TGCGCCAGCAGTGGGGGCGCCGGCGATGAAAAACTGTTTTTT
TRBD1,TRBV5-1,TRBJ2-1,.,CASSNGQGLEQFF,TGCGCCAGCAGCAACGGACAGGGCTTGGAGCAGTTCTTC
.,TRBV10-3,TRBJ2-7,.,CAISESEGRGGLGYYEQYF,TGTGCCATCAGTGAGTCTGAGGGTAGGGGCGGTTTGGGCTACTACGAGCAGTACTTC
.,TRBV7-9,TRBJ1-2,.,CASSLGAGYENYGYTF,TGTGCCAGCAGCCTAGGGGCAGGCTACGAAAACTATGGCTACACCTTC
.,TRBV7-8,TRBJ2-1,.,CASSLALNEQFF,TGTGCCAGCAGCTTAGCGCTTAATGAGCAGTTCTTC
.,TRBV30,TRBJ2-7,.,CAWSTQYEQYF,TGTGCCTGGAGTACCCAATACGAGCAGTACTTC
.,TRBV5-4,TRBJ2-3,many,CASSLWSVQDTQYF,TGTGCCAGCAGCTTGTGGAGTGTCCAGGATACGCAGTATTTT
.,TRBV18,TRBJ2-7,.,CASSPGTAAYEQYF,TGTGCCAGCTCACCCGGGACGGCTGCCTACGAGCAGTACTTC
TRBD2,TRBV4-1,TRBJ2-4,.,CASSQASLREFENIQYF,TGCGCCAGCAGCCAAGCTTCATTGCGGGAGTTTGAAAACATTCAGTACTTC
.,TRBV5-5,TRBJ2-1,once,CASSLAGGLDEQFF,TGTGCCAGCAGCTTGGCAGGCGGGTTGGATGAGCAGTTCTTC
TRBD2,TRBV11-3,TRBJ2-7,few,CASSPTGGSPYEQYF,TGTGCCAGCAGCCCCACGGGAGGGAGTCCCTACGAGCAGTACTTC
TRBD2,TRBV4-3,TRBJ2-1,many,CASSQDLSGRGGEQFF,TGCGCCAGCAGCCAAGATTTGAGCGGGAGGGGTGGTGAGCAGTTCTTC
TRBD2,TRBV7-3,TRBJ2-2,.,CASSLSSGRTGELFF,TGTGCCAGCAGCTTATCTAGCGGGAGGACCGGGGAGCTGTTTTTT
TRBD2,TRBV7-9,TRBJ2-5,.,CASSLGGTSGGQETQYF,TGTGCCAGCAGCTTAGGTGGGACTAGTGGGGGTCAAGAGACCCAGTACTTC
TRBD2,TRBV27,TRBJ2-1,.,CAAVTRTSQQFF,TGTGCCGCAGTTACGCGGACTAGCCAACAGTTCTTC
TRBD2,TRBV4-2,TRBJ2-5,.,CASSQRTSGLQETQYF,TGTGCCAGCAGCCAAAGGACTAGCGGATTACAAGAGACCCAGTACTTC
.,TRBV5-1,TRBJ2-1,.,CASSTTDSPYNEQFF,TGCGCCAGCAGCACAACCGACAGCCCCTACAATGAGCAGTTCTTC
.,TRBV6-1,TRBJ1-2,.,CAVGRDGYTF,TGTGCCGTTGGACGGGATGGCTACACCTTC
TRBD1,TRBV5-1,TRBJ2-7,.,CASSLPGTGYEQYF,TGCGCCAGCAGCTTACCCGGGACAGGGTACGAGCAGTACTTC
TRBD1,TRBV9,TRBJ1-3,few,CASSSSDRGGNTIYF,TGTGCCAGCAGCTCGTCGGACAGGGGAGGAAACACCATATATTTT
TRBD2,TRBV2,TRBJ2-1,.,CASSILAGEANEQFF,TGTGCCAGCAGTATTCTAGCGGGAGAAGCCAATGAGCAGTTCTTC
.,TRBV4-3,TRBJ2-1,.,CASSQVGYNEQFF,TGCGCCAGCAGCCAAGTAGGCTACAATGAGCAGTTCTTC
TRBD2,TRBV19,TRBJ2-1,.,CASSISGGSAGGQFF,TGTGCCAGTAGTATATCCGGCGGGAGCGCCGGGGGGCAGTTCTTC